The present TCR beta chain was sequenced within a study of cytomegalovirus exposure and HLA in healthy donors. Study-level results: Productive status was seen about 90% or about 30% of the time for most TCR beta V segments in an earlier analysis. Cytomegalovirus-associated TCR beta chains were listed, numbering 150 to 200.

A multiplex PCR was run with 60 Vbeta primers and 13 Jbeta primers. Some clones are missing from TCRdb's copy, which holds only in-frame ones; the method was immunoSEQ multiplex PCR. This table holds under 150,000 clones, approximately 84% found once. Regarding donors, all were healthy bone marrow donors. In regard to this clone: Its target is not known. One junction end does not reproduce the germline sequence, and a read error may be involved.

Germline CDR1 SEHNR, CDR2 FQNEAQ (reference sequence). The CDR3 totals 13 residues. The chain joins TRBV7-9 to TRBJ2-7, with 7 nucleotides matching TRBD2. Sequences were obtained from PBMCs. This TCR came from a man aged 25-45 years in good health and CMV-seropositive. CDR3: CSSRGAGVYEQYF. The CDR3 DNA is TGTTCCAGCAGAGGGGCGGGGGTCTACGAGCAGTACTTC.